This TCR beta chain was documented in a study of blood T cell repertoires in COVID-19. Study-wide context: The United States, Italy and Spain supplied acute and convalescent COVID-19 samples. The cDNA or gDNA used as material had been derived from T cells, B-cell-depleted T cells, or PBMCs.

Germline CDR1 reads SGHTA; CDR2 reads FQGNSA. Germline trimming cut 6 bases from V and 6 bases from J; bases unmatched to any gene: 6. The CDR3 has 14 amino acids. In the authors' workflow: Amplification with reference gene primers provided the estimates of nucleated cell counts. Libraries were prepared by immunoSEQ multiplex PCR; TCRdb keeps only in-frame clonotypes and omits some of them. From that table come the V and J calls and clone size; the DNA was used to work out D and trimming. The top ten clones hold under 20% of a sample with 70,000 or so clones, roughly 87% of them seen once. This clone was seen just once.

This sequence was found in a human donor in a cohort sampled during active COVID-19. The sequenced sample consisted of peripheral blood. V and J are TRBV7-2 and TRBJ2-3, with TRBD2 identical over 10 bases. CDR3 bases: TGTGCCAGCAGAAGCGGGGGGGCTGGTGATACGCAGTATTTT. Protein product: CASRSGGAGDTQYF.